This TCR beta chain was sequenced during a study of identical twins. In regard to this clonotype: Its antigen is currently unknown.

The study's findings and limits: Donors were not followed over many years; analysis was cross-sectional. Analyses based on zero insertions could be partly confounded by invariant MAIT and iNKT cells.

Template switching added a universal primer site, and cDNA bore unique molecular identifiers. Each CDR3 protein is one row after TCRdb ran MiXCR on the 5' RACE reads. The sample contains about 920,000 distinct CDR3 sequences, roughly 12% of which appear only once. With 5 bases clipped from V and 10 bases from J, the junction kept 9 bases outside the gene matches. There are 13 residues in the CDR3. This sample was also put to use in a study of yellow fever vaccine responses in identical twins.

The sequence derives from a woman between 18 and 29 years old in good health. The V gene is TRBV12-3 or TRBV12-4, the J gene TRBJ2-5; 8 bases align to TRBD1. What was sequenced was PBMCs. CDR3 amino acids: CASSIRTGSDQYF. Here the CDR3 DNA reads TGTGCCAGCAGTATCCGGACAGGGTCGGACCAGTACTTC.